The 14 T cell receptor beta chains in this list originate from one sample, sequenced in a study of blood T cell repertoires in COVID-19. Only in-frame clones appear in the TCRdb table, and some are missing; sequencing was by immunoSEQ multiplex PCR. The profile shows 100,000 to 150,000 clones, over 60% of them singletons. Sequencing was performed on peripheral blood. These receptors came from a woman in her sixties or seventies with acute or convalescent COVID-19.

The rearrangement links TRBV5-6 to TRBJ2-3, with 13 bases matching TRBD2. The CDR3 covers 16 residues. J lost 6 bases, V lost 5 bases, and 9 bases had no gene match. Germline assignment: CDR1 SGHDT and CDR2 YYEEEE. This CDR3 reads CASRPDGLAGVDTQYF. Here the CDR3 DNA reads TGTGCCAGCAGGCCGGACGGACTAGCGGGAGTTGATACGCAGTATTTT.

V gene TRBV25-1 combines with J gene TRBJ1-2; D gene ambiguous. Per the germline V gene, CDR1 is MGHDK and CDR2 is SYGVNS. V lost 1 base to trimming and J lost 2 bases, with 8 bases between them. The CDR3 is made up of 14 amino acids. The CDR3: CASSESFVNYGYTF. CDR3 DNA sequence: TGTGCCAGCAGTGAATCGTTTGTAAACTATGGCTACACCTTC.

The V and J genes are TRBV6-5 and TRBJ2-2, with TRBD1 matching 7 bases. The V and J ends lost 11 bases and 4 bases, in that order; junction bases with no gene match: 13. From germline, CDR1 is MNHEY and CDR2 SVGAGI. The CDR3 length is 15 residues. In nucleotides, the CDR3 is TGTGCCGCACATAAACAGGGGTCCAGCACCGGGGAGCTGTTTTTT. Translation: CAAHKQGSSTGELFF.

The rearrangement links TRBV5-4 to TRBJ2-1; a possible D gene is TRBD2 (6 bases). CDR1 is SGHNT, CDR2 YYREEE, per germline (reference sequence). The CDR3 has 15 amino acids. Trimming shortened V by 4 bases and J by 5 bases, and 16 bases separated the two germline ends. CDR3 sequence: CASSTTGGTHNEQFF. The CDR3, as DNA: TGTGCCAGCAGCACGACCGGCGGGACCCACAATGAGCAGTTCTTC.

The CDR3 nucleotides read TGTGCCAGCAGTCCCTTCCTAGCCACAGATACGCAGTATTTT. As protein: CASSPFLATDTQYF. This rearrangement joins TRBV27 to TRBJ2-3; D perhaps matches TRBD2 (5 bases). CDR1 and CDR2 from the germline V gene are MNHEY and SMNVEV (reference sequence). The CDR3 runs 14 residues. Trimming stripped 5 bases from V and 2 bases from J, with 11 bases between.

The chain recombines TRBV24-1 with TRBJ2-5; D might be TRBD1 (6 bases). Per germline, CDR1 KGHDR and CDR2 SFDVKD. V dropped 6 bases and J dropped 4 bases, with 11 bases sitting between them. This CDR3 has 13 residues. In nucleotides, the CDR3 is TGTGCCACCAGTCCACAGGGACGAGAGACCCAGTACTTC. This sequence encodes CATSPQGRETQYF.

The chain links TRBV7-9 to TRBJ1-4, with TRBD1 matching over 7 bases. Germline loops: CDR1 SEHNR, CDR2 FQNEAQ (reference sequence). The CDR3 spans 15 residues. The ends lost 5 bases at V and 4 bases at J; junction bases unmatched: 7. The CDR3, as DNA: TGTGCCAGCAGCCCGTCGACAGGGCTTAATGAAAAACTGTTTTTT. It codes for CASSPSTGLNEKLFF.

This clone has more than one count but fewer than ten. This chain connects TRBV27 to TRBJ2-6; 7 bases agree with TRBD1. In germline, CDR1 is MNHEY, CDR2 SMNVEV (reference sequence). V lost 6 bases and J lost 3; bases outside the gene matches: 8. This CDR3 is built from 16 residues. Written as DNA, the CDR3 is TGTGCCAGCAGCCGAAGTACAGGGGTTGGGGCCAACGTCCTGACTTTC. It specifies CASSRSTGVGANVLTF. Combining the CDR3 with reference TRBV27 and TRBJ2-6 gives the whole variable domain EAQVTQNPRYLITVTGKKLTVTCSQNMNHEYMSWYRQDPGLGLRQIYYSMNVEVTDKGDVPEGYKVSRKEKRNFPLILESPSPNQTSLYFCASSRSTGVGANVLTFGAGSRLTVL.

The J gene is TRBJ2-5, the V gene TRBV3-1 (or the pseudogene TRBV3-2); D may be TRBD2 (5 bases). Trimming pared 6 bases from V and 1 base from J, leaving 12 bases between. From germline, CDR1 is LGHDT and CDR2 YNNKEL (reference sequence). The CDR3 length is 14 residues. CDR3 loop: CASRHSGIQETQYF. The CDR3 nucleotides read TGTGCCAGCAGACACTCCGGGATCCAAGAGACCCAGTACTTC.

This clone has more than one count but fewer than ten. The J gene is TRBJ2-1, the V gene TRBV9, with 11 bases identical to TRBD2. CDR1 is SGDLS, CDR2 YYNGEE, per germline. This CDR3 spans 15 amino acids. Trimming removed 3 bases from V and 2 bases from J; junction bases left unmatched: 1. Here the CDR3 DNA reads TGTGCCAGCAGCGCTAGCGGGAGGACCTACAATGAGCAGTTCTTC. Protein: CASSASGRTYNEQFF.

This clone appeared once. The chain is built from TRBV19 and TRBJ2-1; perhaps TRBD2 as D (5 bases). CDR1 and CDR2 from the germline V gene are LNHDA and SQIVND (reference sequence). V was clipped by 9 bases and J by 7 bases, with 22 bases between them. The CDR3 sequence is 15 residues long. The CDR3 loop reads CASTFYGGGQNEQFF. CDR3 sequence (DNA): TGTGCCAGCACCTTCTATGGTGGCGGGCAGAATGAGCAGTTCTTC.

The chain recombines TRBV6-2 or TRBV6-3 with TRBJ1-2, with D perhaps matching TRBD1 (6 bases). Germline lookup yields CDR1 MNHEY and CDR2 SVGEGT. The CDR3 totals 15 residues. V gave up 2 bases and J gave up 3 bases, with 13 bases separating them. The CDR3: CASSYEDRLYYGYTF. The CDR3 DNA follows: TGTGCCAGCAGTTACGAGGACAGATTATACTATGGCTACACCTTC.

The chain uses TRBV4-3 and TRBJ2-4; weak D call: TRBD2 (6 bases). This CDR3 has 13 residues. CDR1 and CDR2 (germline): LGHNA, YSLEER. The V gene lost 0 bases and the J gene lost 6 bases, with 6 bases spanning the gap. The CDR3 sequence: CASSQDGGNIQYF. The CDR3 coding sequence is TGCGCCAGCAGCCAAGACGGGGGAAACATTCAGTACTTC.

The chain joins TRBV12-3 or TRBV12-4 to TRBJ2-3; D not resolved. Trimming took 4 bases from V and 5 from J, leaving 7 bases between them. The CDR3 length is 12 residues. The CDR3 is CASSSRRDTQYF. In DNA, the CDR3 is TGTGCCAGCAGTTCCCGGAGAGATACGCAGTATTTT.